Given below is one TCR beta chain in context. Its antigen remains unknown. In the same sample, other DNA sequences code for this CDR3. This record comes from a study of shared clonotypes between healthy human individuals. Findings of the study overall: Blood was the sole source, and tissue repertoires probably differ. Naive CD4 clonotypes were shared across a few donors at 4.5% to 6%.

The assay was immunoSEQ multiplex PCR, and TCRdb's table has in-frame clones only and misses some. The sample has 1.4 million or so clones, approximately 98.5% seen once. The CDR3 extends over 13 amino acids. The germline V gene encodes CDR1 SGHAT and CDR2 FQNNGV. V was trimmed by 5 bases and J by 2 bases, leaving 10 bases between them. All donors were Caucasian adults living in Nashville, Tennessee. V is TRBV11-2 and J is TRBJ2-7, with D possibly TRBD1 on 6 matching bases. The sample was naive CD4+ T cells sorted from blood. Subset noted: CD45RA+ positively selected. This clonotype was obtained from a man aged 30 to 45 in good health. The CDR3 spells CASSRGQAYEQYF. CDR3 in DNA: TGTGCCAGCAGCCGGGGACAAGCCTACGAGCAGTACTTC. Based on the CDR3 plus reference TRBV11-2 and TRBJ2-7, the full variable domain is EAGVAQSPRYKIIEKRQSVAFWCNPISGHATLYWYQQILGQGPKLLIQFQNNGVVDDSQLPKDRFSAERLKGVDSTLKIQPAKLEDSAVYLCASSRGQAYEQYFGPGTRLTVT.